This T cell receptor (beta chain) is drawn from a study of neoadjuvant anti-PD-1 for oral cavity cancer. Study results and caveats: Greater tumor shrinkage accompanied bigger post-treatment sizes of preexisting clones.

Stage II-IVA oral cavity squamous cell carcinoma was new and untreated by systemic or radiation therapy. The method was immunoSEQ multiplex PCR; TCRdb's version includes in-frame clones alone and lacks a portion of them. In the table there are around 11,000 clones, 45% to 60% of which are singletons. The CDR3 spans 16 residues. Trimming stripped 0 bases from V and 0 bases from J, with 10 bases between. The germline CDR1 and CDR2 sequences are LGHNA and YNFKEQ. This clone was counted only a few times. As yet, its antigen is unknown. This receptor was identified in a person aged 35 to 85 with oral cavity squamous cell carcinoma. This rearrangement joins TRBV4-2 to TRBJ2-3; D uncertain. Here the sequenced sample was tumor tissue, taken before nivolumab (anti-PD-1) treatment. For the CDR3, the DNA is TGTGCCAGCAGCCAAGATGTGTTTGACAGCACAGATACGCAGTATTTT. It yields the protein CASSQDVFDSTDTQYF.